The clone carrying this T cell receptor beta chain was seen a handful of times. Its antigen remains unidentified. V shed 6 bases and J 8 bases; nucleotides not matched to a gene: 6. Looked up from germline, CDR1 is SQVTM and CDR2 is ANQGSEA. This CDR3 has 12 amino acids. Only in-frame clones appear in the TCRdb table, and some are missing; sequencing was by immunoSEQ multiplex PCR. The sample includes about 31,000 clones, around 81% of them seen just once. The data derive from a study of PD-1 blockade in classical Hodgkin lymphoma. Points from the study as a whole: CD4+ TCR diversity, unlike CD8+, rose significantly by C4D1. Baseline diversity resembling that of newly diagnosed patients was seen in complete responders.

Time point reported: cycle 4 day 1 (C4D1), after less than seven weeks of nivolumab. Relapses following autologous stem cell transplantation were seen in all patients, with brentuximab vedotin exposure varying. Best responses were complete response, partial response or progressive disease. The source was peripheral blood mononuclear cells (PBMCs), collected before the fourth cycle of nivolumab. The chain combines TRBV29-1 with TRBJ1-4, with 7 bases fitting TRBD1. This clonotype originated in a human donor with classical Hodgkin lymphoma. CDR3 amino acids: CSVPGGAEKLFF. In DNA form, the CDR3 reads TGCAGCGTGCCAGGGGGGGCGGAAAAACTGTTTTTT. The whole variable domain, filled in from reference TRBV29-1 and TRBJ1-4, reads SAVISQKPSRDICQRGTSLTIQCQVDSQVTMMFWYRQQPGQSLTLIATANQGSEATYESGFVIDKFPISRPNLTFSTLTVSNMSPEDSSIYLCSVPGGAEKLFFGSGTQLSVL.